This T cell receptor (beta chain) emerged from a study of long-term antiretroviral therapy in people with HIV. Regarding the study as a whole: Within the repertoire, clones expanded before ART were dominant at all time points.

V lost 4 bases to trimming and J lost 5 bases, with 5 bases between them. CDR1 is SGHAT, CDR2 FQNNGV, per germline. The CDR3 has 11 amino acids. At the survey level, the v3.0 immunoSEQ assay was run. Data came from immunoSEQ multiplex PCR; TCRdb stores just in-frame clones and leaves some out. The sample has 26,000 or so clones; less than 90% are singletons. A remark on this clone: Its cognate antigen is unknown.

The clonotype originates from a middle-aged man with HIV. The chain recombines TRBV11-2 with TRBJ1-1; D remains unclear. Sequenced here: unsorted PBMCs, sampled 2 years after starting antiretroviral therapy. The CDR3, as DNA: TGTGCCAGCAGCTGGTTAACTGAAGCTTTCTTT. Its translation is CASSWLTEAFF.